The entry below describes one TCR beta chain. The antigen is not known. These data come from a study of CD8 T cells in ankylosing spondylitis. General study findings and limits: It appeared that ankylosing spondylitis blood was characterized by a TCR beta motif of under ten highly homologous variants.

Making use of molecular barcodes, quantitative 5'-RACE generated TCR beta libraries. One entry per CDR3 protein, called by TCRdb with MiXCR from the 5' RACE reads. In the table there are about 750,000 distinct CDR3 sequences, around 17% of which are singletons. Germline V gene data show CDR1 as MNHEY and CDR2 as SVGEGT. The CDR3 spans 16 residues. The V end was cut by 7 bases, the J end by 4 bases, with 20 bases between. This clonotype was sampled from a male donor with ankylosing spondylitis. The chain combines TRBV6-2 or TRBV6-3 with TRBJ2-1, with a possible D match to TRBD2 (7 bases). The sequencing input was blood, either unsorted or a sorted T cell fraction (not recorded which). CDR3 DNA sequence: TGTGCCAGCACTCCAAGGGGGGGAGCGGGTTACAATGAGCAGTTCTTC. Translating gives CASTPRGGAGYNEQFF.